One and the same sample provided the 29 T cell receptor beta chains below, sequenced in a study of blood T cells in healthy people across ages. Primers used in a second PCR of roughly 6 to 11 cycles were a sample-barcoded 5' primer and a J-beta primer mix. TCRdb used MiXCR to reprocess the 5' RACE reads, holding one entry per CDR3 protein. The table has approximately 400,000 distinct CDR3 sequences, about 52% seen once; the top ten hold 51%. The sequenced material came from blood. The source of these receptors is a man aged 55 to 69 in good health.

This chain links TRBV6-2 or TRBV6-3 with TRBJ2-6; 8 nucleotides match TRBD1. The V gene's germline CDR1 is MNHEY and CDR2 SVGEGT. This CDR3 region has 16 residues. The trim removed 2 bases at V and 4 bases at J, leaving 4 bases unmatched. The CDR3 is CASSYGTGVGANVLTF. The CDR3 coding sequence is TGTGCCAGCAGTTACGGGACAGGCGTGGGGGCCAACGTCCTGACTTTC.

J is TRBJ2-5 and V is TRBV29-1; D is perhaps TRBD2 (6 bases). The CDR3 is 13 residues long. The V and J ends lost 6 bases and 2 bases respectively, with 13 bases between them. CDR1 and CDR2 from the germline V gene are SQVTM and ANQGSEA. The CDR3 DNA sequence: TGCAGCGTGCAGGGTGGAGGGCAAGAGACCCAGTACTTC. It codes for CSVQGGGQETQYF.

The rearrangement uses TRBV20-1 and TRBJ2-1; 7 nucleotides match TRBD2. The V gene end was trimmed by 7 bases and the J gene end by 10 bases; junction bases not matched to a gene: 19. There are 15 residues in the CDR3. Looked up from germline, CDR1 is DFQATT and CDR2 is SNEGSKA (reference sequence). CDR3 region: CSGLVREGNFMEQFF. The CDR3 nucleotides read TGCAGTGGCTTGGTTAGGGAGGGCAATTTTATGGAGCAGTTCTTC.

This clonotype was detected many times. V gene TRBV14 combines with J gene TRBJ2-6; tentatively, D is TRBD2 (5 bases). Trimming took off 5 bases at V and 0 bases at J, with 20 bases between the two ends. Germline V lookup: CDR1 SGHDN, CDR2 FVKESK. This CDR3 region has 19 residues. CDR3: CASSSRRVFWDSGANVLTF. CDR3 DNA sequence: TGTGCCAGCAGCTCGAGGCGGGTCTTTTGGGACTCTGGGGCCAACGTCCTGACTTTC. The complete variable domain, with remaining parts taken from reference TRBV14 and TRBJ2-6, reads EAGVTQFPSHSVIEKGQTVTLRCDPISGHDNLYWYRRVMGKEIKFLLHFVKESKQDESGMPNNRFLAERTGGTYSTLKVQPAELEDSGVYFCASSSRRVFWDSGANVLTFGAGSRLTVL.

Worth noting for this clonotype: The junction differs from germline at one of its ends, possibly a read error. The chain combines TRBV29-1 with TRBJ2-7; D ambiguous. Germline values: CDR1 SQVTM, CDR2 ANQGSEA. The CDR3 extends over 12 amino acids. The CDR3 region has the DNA TGCAGCGTTGGAGCCACGGCCTACGGGCAGTACTTC. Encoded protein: CSVGATAYGQYF.

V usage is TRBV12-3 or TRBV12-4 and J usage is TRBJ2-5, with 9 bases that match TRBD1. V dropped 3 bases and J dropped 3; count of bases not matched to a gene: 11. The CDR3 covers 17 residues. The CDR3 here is CASSFKRGQGREETQYF. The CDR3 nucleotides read TGTGCCAGCAGTTTTAAGAGGGGACAGGGAAGAGAAGAGACCCAGTACTTC.

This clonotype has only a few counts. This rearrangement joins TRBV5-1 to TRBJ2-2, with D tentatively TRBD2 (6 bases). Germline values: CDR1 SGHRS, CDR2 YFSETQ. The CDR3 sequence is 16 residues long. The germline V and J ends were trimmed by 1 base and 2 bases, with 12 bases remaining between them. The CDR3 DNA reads TGCGCCAGCAGCTTGACTAGCTCATACAACACCGGGGAGCTGTTTTTT. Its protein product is CASSLTSSYNTGELFF.

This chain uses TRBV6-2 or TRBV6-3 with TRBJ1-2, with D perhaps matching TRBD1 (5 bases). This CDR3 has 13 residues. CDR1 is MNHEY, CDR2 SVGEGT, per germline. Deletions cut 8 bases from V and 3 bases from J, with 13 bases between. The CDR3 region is CASLRRDDYGYTF. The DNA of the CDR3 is TGTGCCAGCCTCCGCAGGGACGACTATGGCTACACCTTC.

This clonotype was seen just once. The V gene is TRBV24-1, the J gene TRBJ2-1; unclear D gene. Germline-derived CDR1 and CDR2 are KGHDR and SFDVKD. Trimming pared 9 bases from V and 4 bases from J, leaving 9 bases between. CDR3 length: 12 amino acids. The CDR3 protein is CATRTRYNEQFF. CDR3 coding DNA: TGTGCCACCCGCACACGTTACAATGAGCAGTTCTTC.

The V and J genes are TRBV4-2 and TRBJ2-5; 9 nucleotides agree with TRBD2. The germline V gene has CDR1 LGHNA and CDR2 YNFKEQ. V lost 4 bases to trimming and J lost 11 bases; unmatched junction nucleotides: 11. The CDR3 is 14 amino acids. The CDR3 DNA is TGTGCCAGCAGCCCTCCCGGGACTAGCAATGAGCAGTACTTC. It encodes CASSPPGTSNEQYF.

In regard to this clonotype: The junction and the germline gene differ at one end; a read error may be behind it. The CDR3 protein is CASSRVPYGYTF. Here the CDR3 DNA reads TGTGCCAGCAGTAGGGTTCCCTATGGCTACACCTTC. This chain uses TRBV10-3 with TRBJ1-2; no definite D call. The CDR3 has 12 amino acids. Germline-derived CDR1 and CDR2 are ENHRY and SYGVKD.

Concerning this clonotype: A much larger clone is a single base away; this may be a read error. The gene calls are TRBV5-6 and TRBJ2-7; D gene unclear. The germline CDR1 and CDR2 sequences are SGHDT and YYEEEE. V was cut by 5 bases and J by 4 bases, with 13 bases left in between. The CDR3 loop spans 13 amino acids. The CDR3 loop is CASRGGSAYEQYF. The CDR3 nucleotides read TGTGCCAGCAGGGGCGGCTCGGCGTACGAGCAGTACTTC. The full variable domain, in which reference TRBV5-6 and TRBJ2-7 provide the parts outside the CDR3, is DAGVTQSPTHLIKTRGQQVTLRCSPKSGHDTVSWYQQALGQGPQFIFQYYEEEERQRGNFPDRFSGHQFPNYSSELNVNALLLGDSALYLCASRGGSAYEQYFGPGTRLTVT.

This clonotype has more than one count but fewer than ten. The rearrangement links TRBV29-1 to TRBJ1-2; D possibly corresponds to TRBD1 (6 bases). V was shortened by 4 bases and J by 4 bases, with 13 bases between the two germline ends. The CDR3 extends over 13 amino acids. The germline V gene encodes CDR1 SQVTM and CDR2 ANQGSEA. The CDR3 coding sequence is TGCAGCGTTGTGGGGGGGGCAAGCTATGGCTACACCTTC. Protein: CSVVGGASYGYTF.

CDR3: CSASHPLGSDTQYF. DNA for the CDR3: TGCAGTGCTAGCCACCCACTAGGTTCAGATACGCAGTATTTT. J is TRBJ2-3 and V is TRBV20-1, with D possibly TRBD2 on 5 matching bases. This CDR3 contains 14 residues. V lost 3 bases, J lost 4 bases, and 14 bases lay in between. Germline V gives CDR1 DFQATT, CDR2 SNEGSKA (reference sequence).

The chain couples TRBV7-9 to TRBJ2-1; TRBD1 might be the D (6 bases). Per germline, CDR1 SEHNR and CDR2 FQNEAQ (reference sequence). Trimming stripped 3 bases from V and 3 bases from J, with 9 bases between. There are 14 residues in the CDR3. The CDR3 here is CASSLNRVYNEQFF. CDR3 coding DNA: TGTGCCAGCAGCTTGAACAGGGTCTACAATGAGCAGTTCTTC.

The CDR3 DNA sequence: TGTGCCAGCAGTTCGGGACAGGCAAGCAATCAGCCCCAGCATTTT. Translated: CASSSGQASNQPQHF. This chain links TRBV12-3 or TRBV12-4 with TRBJ1-5, with 8 bases aligning to TRBD1. This CDR3 is built from 15 residues. The V gene end was trimmed by 4 bases and the J gene end by 1 base; junction bases not matched to a gene: 3.

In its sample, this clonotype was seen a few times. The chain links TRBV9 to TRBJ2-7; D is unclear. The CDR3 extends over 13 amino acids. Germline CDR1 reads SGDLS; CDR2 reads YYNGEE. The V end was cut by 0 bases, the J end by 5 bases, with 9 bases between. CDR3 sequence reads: CASSVDPAHEQYF. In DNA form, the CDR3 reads TGTGCCAGCAGCGTAGACCCGGCCCACGAGCAGTACTTC.

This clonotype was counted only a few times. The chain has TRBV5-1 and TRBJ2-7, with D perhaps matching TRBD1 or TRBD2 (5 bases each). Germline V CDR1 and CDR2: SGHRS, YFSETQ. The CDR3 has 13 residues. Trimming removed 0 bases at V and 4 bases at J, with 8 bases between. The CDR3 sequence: CASSLGGEYEQYF. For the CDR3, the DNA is TGCGCCAGCAGCTTGGGAGGGGAATACGAGCAGTACTTC.

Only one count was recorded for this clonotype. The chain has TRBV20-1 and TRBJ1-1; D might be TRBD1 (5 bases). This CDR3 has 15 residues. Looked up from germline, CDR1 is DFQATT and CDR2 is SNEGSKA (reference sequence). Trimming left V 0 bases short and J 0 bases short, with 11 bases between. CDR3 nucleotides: TGCAGTGCTAGAGATCAGGAGGACATGAACACTGAAGCTTTCTTT. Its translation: CSARDQEDMNTEAFF.

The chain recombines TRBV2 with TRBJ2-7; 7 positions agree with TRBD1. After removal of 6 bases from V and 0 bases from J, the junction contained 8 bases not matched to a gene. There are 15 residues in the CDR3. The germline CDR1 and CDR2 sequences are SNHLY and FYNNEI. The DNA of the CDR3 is TGTGCCAGCAGAACTGACAGGGCCCCCTCCTACGAGCAGTACTTC. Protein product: CASRTDRAPSYEQYF.

CDR3 nucleotide sequence: TGTGCCAGCAGTTTAGGTTGTGGGGGGAACACTGAAGCTTTCTTT. It yields the protein CASSLGCGGNTEAFF. This rearrangement joins TRBV27 to TRBJ1-1; TRBD1 might be the D (5 bases). Germline values: CDR1 MNHEY, CDR2 SMNVEV (reference sequence). Deletions cut 2 bases from V and 1 base from J, with 11 bases between. The CDR3 length is 15 residues.

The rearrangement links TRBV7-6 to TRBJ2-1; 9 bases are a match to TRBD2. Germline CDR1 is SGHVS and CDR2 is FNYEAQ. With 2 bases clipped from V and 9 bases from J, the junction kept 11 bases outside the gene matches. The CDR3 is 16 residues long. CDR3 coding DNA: TGTGCCAGCAGCTTATCCCTGGCGGGGGGGCCGACTGAGCAGTTCTTC. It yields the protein CASSLSLAGGPTEQFF.

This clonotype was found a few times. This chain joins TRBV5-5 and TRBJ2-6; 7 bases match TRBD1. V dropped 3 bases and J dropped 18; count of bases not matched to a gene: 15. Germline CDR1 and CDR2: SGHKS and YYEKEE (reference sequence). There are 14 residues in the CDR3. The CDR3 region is CASSSGTGTVRPTF. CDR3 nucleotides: TGTGCCAGCAGCTCTGGAACCGGGACAGTCCGCCCGACTTTC. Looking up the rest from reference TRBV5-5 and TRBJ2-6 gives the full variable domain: DAGVTQSPTHLIKTRGQQVTLRCSPISGHKSVSWYQQVLGQGPQFIFQYYEKEERGRGNFPDRFSARQFPNYSSELNVNALLLGDSALYLCASSSGTGTVRPTFGAGSRLTVL.

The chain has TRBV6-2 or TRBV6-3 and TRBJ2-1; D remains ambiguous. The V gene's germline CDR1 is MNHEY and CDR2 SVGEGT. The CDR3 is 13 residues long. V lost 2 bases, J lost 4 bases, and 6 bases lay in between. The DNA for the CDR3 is TGTGCCAGCAGTTACCTCACTTACAATGAGCAGTTCTTC. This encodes CASSYLTYNEQFF.

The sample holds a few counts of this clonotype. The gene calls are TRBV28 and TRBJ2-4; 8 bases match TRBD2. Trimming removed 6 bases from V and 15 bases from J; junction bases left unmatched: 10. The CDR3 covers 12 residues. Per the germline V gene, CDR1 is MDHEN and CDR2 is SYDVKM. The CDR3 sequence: CASSSGGEVLYF. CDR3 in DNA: TGTGCCAGCAGCTCCGGGGGGGAGGTGTTGTACTTC.

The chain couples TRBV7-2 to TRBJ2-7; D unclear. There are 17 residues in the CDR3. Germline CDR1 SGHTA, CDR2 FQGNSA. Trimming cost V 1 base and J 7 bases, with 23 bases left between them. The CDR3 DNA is TGTGCCAGCAGCTTAGGTTCCCCCCAGTCGTCCTACAATGAGCAGTACTTC. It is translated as CASSLGSPQSSYNEQYF.

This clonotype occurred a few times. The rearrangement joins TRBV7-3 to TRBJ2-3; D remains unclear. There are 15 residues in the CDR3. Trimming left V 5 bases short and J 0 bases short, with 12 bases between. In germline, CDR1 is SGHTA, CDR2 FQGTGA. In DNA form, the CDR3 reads TGTGCCAGCAGCCCGTCGCCAACTAGCACAGATACGCAGTATTTT. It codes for CASSPSPTSTDTQYF. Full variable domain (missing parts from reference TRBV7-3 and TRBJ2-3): GAGVSQTPSNKVTEKGKYVELRCDPISGHTALYWYRQSLGQGPEFLIYFQGTGAADDSGLPNDRFFAVRPEGSVSTLKIQRTERGDSAVYLCASSPSPTSTDTQYFGPGTRLTVL.

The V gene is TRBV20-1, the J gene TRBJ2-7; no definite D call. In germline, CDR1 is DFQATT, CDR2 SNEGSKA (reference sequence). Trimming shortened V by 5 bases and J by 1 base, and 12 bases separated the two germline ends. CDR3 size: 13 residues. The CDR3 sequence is CSAPGRPSYEQYF. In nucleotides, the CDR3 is TGCAGTGCTCCCGGCAGGCCTTCCTACGAGCAGTACTTC.

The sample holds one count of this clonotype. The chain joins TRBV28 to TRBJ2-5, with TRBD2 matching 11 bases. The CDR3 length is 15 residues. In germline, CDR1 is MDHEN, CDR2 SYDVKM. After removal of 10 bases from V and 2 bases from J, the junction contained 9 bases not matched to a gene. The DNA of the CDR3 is TGTGCCACCAGCACTAGCGGGAGCCCGCAAGAGACCCAGTACTTC. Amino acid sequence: CATSTSGSPQETQYF.